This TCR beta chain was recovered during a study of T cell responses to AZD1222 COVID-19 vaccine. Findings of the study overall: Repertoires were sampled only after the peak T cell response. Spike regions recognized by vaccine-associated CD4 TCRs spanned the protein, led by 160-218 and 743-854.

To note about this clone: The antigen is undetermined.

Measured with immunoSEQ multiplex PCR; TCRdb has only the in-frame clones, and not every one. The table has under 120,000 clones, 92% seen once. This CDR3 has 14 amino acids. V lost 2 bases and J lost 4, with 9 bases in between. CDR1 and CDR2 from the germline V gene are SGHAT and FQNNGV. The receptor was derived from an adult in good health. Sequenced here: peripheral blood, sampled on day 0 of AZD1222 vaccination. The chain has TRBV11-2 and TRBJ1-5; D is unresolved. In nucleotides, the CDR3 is TGTGCCAGCAGCTTAACATTGGCAAATCAGCCCCAGCATTTT. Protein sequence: CASSLTLANQPQHF. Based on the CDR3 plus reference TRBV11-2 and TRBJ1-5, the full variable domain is EAGVAQSPRYKIIEKRQSVAFWCNPISGHATLYWYQQILGQGPKLLIQFQNNGVVDDSQLPKDRFSAERLKGVDSTLKIQPAKLEDSAVYLCASSLTLANQPQHFGDGTRLSIL.